This TCR beta chain came from a study of T-cell memory formation after mild COVID-19. Germline assignment: CDR1 DFQATT and CDR2 SNEGSKA (reference sequence). V lost 6 bases and J lost 4, with 16 bases in between. CDR3 size: 14 residues. This clonotype was seen a handful of times. TCRdb independently ran MiXCR on the 5' RACE reads; one entry per CDR3 protein. The sample lists 110,000 or so distinct CDR3 sequences, about a fifth occurring once. V is TRBV20-1 and J is TRBJ1-5, with D tentatively TRBD1 (5 bases). This TCR came from a man between 18 and 29 years old who had mild COVID-19 (a few samples of this study predate the infection). Cell type and time point are not known. The sample was PBMCs or a T cell subset sorted from them (not recorded which). The CDR3 region is CSALRDGANQPQHF. The CDR3 DNA reads TGCAGTGCCCTCCGGGACGGAGCTAATCAGCCCCAGCATTTT.